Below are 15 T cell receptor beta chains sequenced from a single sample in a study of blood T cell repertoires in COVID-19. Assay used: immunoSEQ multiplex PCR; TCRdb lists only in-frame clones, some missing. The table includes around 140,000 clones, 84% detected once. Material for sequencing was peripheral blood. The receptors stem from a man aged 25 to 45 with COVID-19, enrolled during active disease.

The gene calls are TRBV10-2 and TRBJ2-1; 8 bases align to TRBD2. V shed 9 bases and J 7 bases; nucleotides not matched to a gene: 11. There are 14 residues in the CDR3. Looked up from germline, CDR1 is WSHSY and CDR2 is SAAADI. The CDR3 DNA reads TGCGCCAGACCCCGGGAACTAGCGGAGAATGAGCAGTTCTTC. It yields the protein CARPRELAENEQFF.

As DNA, the CDR3 is TGTGCCAGCAGCGCGTCGGCAGATACGCAGTATTTT. It is translated as CASSASADTQYF. This rearrangement joins TRBV2 to TRBJ2-3; unclear D gene. Germline V CDR1 and CDR2: SNHLY, FYNNEI. The CDR3 consists of 12 residues. V was trimmed by 6 bases and J by 4 bases, leaving 8 bases between them.

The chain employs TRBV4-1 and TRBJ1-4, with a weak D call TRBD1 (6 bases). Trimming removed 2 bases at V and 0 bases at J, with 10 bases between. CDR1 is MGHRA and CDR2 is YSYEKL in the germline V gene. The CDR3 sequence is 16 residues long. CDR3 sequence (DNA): TGCGCCAGCAGCCAACGGACAGTTGCAACTAATGAAAAACTGTTTTTT. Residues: CASSQRTVATNEKLFF.

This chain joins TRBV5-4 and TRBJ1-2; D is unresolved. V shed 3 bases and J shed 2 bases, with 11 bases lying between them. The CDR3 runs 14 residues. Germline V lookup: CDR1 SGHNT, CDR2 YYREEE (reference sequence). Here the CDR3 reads CASSWGAENYGYTF. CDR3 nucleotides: TGTGCCAGCAGCTGGGGAGCCGAAAACTATGGCTACACCTTC.

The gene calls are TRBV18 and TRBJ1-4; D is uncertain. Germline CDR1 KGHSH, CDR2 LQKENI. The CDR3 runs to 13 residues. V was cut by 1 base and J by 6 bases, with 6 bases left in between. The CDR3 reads CASSPRRDEKLFF. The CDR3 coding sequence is TGTGCCAGCTCACCACGGAGGGATGAAAAACTGTTTTTT.

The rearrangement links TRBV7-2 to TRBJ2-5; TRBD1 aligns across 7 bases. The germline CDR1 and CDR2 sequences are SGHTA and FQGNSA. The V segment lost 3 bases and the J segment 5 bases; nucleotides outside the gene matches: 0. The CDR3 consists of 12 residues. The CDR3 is CASSLDRETQYF. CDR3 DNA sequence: TGTGCCAGCAGCTTGGACAGGGAGACCCAGTACTTC.

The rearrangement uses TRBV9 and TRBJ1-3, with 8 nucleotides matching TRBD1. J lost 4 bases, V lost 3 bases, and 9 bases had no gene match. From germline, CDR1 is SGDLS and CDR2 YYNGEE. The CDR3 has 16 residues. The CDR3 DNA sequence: TGTGCCAGCAGCGCTCAGGGGGCAGTCTCCGGAAACACCATATATTTT. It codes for CASSAQGAVSGNTIYF.

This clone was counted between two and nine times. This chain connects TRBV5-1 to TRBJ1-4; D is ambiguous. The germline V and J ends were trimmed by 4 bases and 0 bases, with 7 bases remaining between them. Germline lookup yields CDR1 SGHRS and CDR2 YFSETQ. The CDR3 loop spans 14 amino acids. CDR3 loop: CASSRRATNEKLFF. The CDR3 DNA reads TGCGCCAGCAGCCGGAGGGCAACTAATGAAAAACTGTTTTTT. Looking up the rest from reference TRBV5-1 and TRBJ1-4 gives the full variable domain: KAGVTQTPRYLIKTRGQQVTLSCSPISGHRSVSWYQQTPGQGLQFLFEYFSETQRNKGNFPGRFSGRQFSNSRSEMNVSTLELGDSALYLCASSRRATNEKLFFGSGTQLSVL.

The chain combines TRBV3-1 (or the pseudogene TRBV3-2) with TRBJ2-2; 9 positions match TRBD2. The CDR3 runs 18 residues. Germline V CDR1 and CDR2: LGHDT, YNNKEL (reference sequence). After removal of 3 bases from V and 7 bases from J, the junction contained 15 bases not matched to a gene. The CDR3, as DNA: TGTGCCAGCAGCCAGATAGTTAGCGGGAGTAGACCCGGCGGGGAGCTGTTTTTT. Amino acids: CASSQIVSGSRPGGELFF.

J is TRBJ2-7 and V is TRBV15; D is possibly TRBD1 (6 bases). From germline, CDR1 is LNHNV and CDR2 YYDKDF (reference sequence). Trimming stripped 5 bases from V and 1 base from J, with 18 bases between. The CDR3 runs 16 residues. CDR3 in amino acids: CATSLEPQGQSYEQYF. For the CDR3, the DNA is TGTGCCACCAGCCTAGAGCCTCAAGGACAGTCCTACGAGCAGTACTTC. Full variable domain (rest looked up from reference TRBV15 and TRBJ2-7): DAMVIQNPRYQVTQFGKPVTLSCSQTLNHNVMYWYQQKSSQAPKLLFHYYDKDFNNEADTPDNFQSRRPNTSFCFLDIRSPGLGDTAMYLCATSLEPQGQSYEQYFGPGTRLTVT.

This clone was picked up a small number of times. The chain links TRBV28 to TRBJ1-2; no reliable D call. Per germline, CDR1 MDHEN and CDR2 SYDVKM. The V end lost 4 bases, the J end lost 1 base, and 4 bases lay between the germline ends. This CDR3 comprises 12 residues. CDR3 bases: TGTGCCAGCAGTTACAGTAACTATGGCTACACCTTC. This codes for CASSYSNYGYTF.

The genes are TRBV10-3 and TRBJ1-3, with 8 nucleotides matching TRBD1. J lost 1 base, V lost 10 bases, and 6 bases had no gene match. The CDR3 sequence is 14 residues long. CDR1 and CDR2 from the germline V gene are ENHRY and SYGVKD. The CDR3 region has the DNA TGTGCCACCTGGGACAGGCAATCTGGAAACACCATATATTTT. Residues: CATWDRQSGNTIYF.

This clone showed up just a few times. CDR3: CASSLKGRGRYNEQFF. The CDR3 DNA reads TGTGCCAGCAGCTTAAAGGGGCGGGGCCGATACAATGAGCAGTTCTTC. The V call is TRBV7-3, the J call TRBJ2-1, with D tentatively TRBD2 (6 bases). The CDR3 is made up of 16 amino acids. Between the trimmed V and J ends, which lost 1 base and 4 bases, there was a span of 14 bases. The V gene's germline CDR1 is SGHTA and CDR2 FQGTGA.

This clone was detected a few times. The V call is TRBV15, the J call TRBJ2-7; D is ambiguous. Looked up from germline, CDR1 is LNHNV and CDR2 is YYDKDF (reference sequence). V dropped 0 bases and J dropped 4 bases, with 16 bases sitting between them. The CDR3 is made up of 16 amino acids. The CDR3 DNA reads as TGTGCCACCAGCAGAGATCTGGCAGGTCTAACTTACGAGCAGTACTTC. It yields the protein CATSRDLAGLTYEQYF.

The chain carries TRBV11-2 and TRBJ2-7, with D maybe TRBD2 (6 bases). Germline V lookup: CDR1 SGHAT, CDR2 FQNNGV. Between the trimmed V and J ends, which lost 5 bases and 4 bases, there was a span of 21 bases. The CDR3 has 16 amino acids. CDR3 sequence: CASSGWISQAGYEQYF. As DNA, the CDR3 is TGTGCCAGCAGCGGATGGATAAGTCAGGCGGGATACGAGCAGTACTTC.